The 27 T cell receptor beta chains below were found in one sample sequenced in a study of post-analysis software for immune sequencing data. General study findings and limits: Patients carried 5 or 6 TRBV segments more frequently than controls did, and TRBV5-6, TRBV5-1 and TRBV20-1 were among them.

These TCRs' antigens remain unknown. Tagging with unique molecular identifiers was a feature of the TCR beta cDNA libraries. TCRdb fed the PCR reads into MiXCR, producing one record per CDR3 protein. The sample carries approximately 690,000 distinct CDR3 sequences, 55% to 70% recorded once. What was sequenced was blood. The receptors were gathered from a girl aged 2-10 years with multiple sclerosis.

This clonotype was counted a single time. Relative to the germline gene, one junction end is altered; a read error may explain this. The CDR3 DNA is TGTGCCAGCACCGGCTTGGATACGCGGTATTTT. Translating gives CASTGLDTRYF. The chain has TRBV7-2 and TRBJ2-3; D uncertain. CDR3 length: 11 residues. Germline V lookup: CDR1 SGHTA, CDR2 FQGNSA.

The chain uses TRBV12-3 or TRBV12-4 and TRBJ1-1; no firm D call. The germline V and J ends were trimmed by 5 bases and 1 base, with 11 bases remaining between them. The length of the CDR3 is 14 residues. The CDR3 nucleotides read TGTGCCAGCAGTCATCGACCGCAGAACACTGAAGCTTTCTTT. Translating gives CASSHRPQNTEAFF.

The chain has TRBV2 and TRBJ2-1, with D perhaps matching TRBD1 or TRBD2 (5 bases each). CDR3 length: 16 residues. The V gene lost 2 bases and the J gene lost 6 bases, with 17 bases spanning the gap. The germline CDR1 and CDR2 sequences are SNHLY and FYNNEI. CDR3 bases: TGTGCCAGCAGTGAACGGGGCCTAGTCGGCTTCAATGAGCAGTTCTTC. Its protein is CASSERGLVGFNEQFF.

The chain couples TRBV6-5 to TRBJ2-2; D not certain. The CDR3 sequence is 13 residues long. Trimming took 6 bases from V and 4 from J, leaving 9 bases between them. Germline loops: CDR1 MNHEY, CDR2 SVGAGI. The CDR3 reads CASSPRPTGELFF. In nucleotides, the CDR3 is TGTGCCAGCAGCCCTCGACCCACCGGGGAGCTGTTTTTT.

The gene calls are TRBV3-1 and TRBJ2-4; TRBD2 matches 8 bases. The DNA end is more similar to TRBJ2-7, so the J call may be wrong. CDR1 and CDR2 (germline): LGHDT, YNNKEL (reference sequence). This CDR3 is built from 13 residues. The CDR3 region has the DNA TGTGCCAGCAGCCACCCAAGCGGGGGCGAGCAGTACTTC. Translation: CASSHPSGGEQYF.

The V gene is TRBV10-3, the J gene TRBJ2-2; TRBD1 aligns across 8 bases. This CDR3 region has 17 residues. Germline assignment: CDR1 ENHRY and CDR2 SYGVKD. V was pared by 7 bases and J by 3 bases, with 13 bases of the junction left unmatched. The chain's CDR3 is CAITSLKQGADTGELFF. CDR3 nucleotide sequence: TGTGCCATCACATCATTAAAGCAGGGGGCGGACACCGGGGAGCTGTTTTTT.

This chain joins TRBV9 and TRBJ2-3; 11 bases line up with TRBD2. The CDR3 runs 15 residues. The ends lost 2 bases at V and 2 bases at J; junction bases unmatched: 1. Germline CDR1 is SGDLS and CDR2 is YYNGEE. This chain's CDR3 is CASSVSGRATDTQYF. As DNA, the CDR3 is TGTGCCAGCAGCGTTAGCGGGAGGGCCACAGATACGCAGTATTTT. Using reference TRBV9 and TRBJ2-3 for the parts outside the CDR3, the full variable domain is DSGVTQTPKHLITATGQRVTLRCSPRSGDLSVYWYQQSLDQGLQFLIQYYNGEERAKGNILERFSAQQFPDLHSELNLSSLELGDSALYFCASSVSGRATDTQYFGPGTRLTVL.

The chain carries TRBV6-2 or TRBV6-3 and TRBJ1-1; D is undetermined. This CDR3 has 17 residues. The germline gives CDR1 MNHEY, CDR2 SVGEGT. V was cut by 2 bases and J by 5 bases, with 21 bases left in between. DNA for the CDR3: TGTGCCAGCAGTTACGCGGCAGGTCGCCCTCTGAGGACTGAAGCTTTCTTT. Residues: CASSYAAGRPLRTEAFF.

The genes are TRBV5-1 and TRBJ2-7; TRBD2 aligns across 10 bases. This CDR3 is 16 amino acids long. J lost 0 bases, V lost 1 base, and 4 bases had no gene match. CDR1 is SGHRS and CDR2 is YFSETQ in the germline V gene. CDR3 in DNA: TGCGCCAGCAGCTTGTTTCCTAGCGGGAGCTCCTACGAGCAGTACTTC. Protein: CASSLFPSGSSYEQYF.

V usage is TRBV10-3 and J usage is TRBJ1-2; D remains ambiguous. The V end lost 0 bases, the J end lost 8 bases, and 7 bases lay between the germline ends. Germline CDR1 reads ENHRY; CDR2 reads SYGVKD. The CDR3 totals 12 residues. CDR3 sequence reads: CAISESTNGYTF. Written as DNA, the CDR3 is TGTGCCATCAGTGAGTCCACTAACGGCTACACCTTC.

This clonotype came up a few times. The rearrangement uses TRBV5-1 and TRBJ2-1; TRBD2 matches 13 bases. This CDR3 contains 14 residues. The V and J ends lost 8 bases and 7 bases, in that order; junction bases with no gene match: 6. Per the germline V gene, CDR1 is SGHRS and CDR2 is YFSETQ. The DNA for the CDR3 is TGCGCCAGTTACAGGACTAGCGGGAGTAATGAGCAGTTCTTC. Its protein is CASYRTSGSNEQFF.

Comment on this clonotype: At one of its ends the junction is not consistent with the germline gene, which may arise from a read error. The chain has TRBV25-1 and TRBJ1-6, with a weak D call TRBD1 (6 bases). This CDR3 is built from 18 residues. Germline CDR1 reads MGHDK; CDR2 reads SYGVNS. Here the CDR3 DNA reads TGTGCCAGTCGACCCCTCGGGGGCAGGAGCTCCTATAATCCACCCCTCCACTTT. As protein: CASRPLGGRSSYNPPLHF.

This clonotype has more than one count but fewer than ten. J is TRBJ2-7 and V is TRBV12-3 or TRBV12-4; 7 bases match TRBD2. The CDR3 loop spans 17 amino acids. Trimming cost V 4 bases and J 0 bases; bases outside gene matches: 12. For the CDR3, the DNA is TGTGCCAGCAGTTCTGTCCTCGGGGAGGGGAGCTCCTACGAGCAGTACTTC. Translation gives CASSSVLGEGSSYEQYF.

V usage is TRBV5-1 and J usage is TRBJ2-3, with TRBD1 matching 8 bases. The CDR3 loop spans 17 amino acids. V lost 4 bases, J lost 0 bases, and 10 bases stayed unmatched. The germline V gene encodes CDR1 SGHRS and CDR2 YFSETQ. The DNA for the CDR3 is TGCGCCAGCAGCCTATACCCCGGACAGGGAAGCACAGATACGCAGTATTTT. Translated: CASSLYPGQGSTDTQYF.

This clonotype has more than one count but fewer than ten. The chain has TRBV24-1 and TRBJ1-1; D is undetermined. This CDR3 is 12 amino acids long. Germline loops: CDR1 KGHDR, CDR2 SFDVKD. V lost 9 bases and J 6 bases, leaving 13 bases between the germline ends. CDR3 loop: CATRGVTPEAFF. The CDR3 DNA sequence: TGTGCCACCCGTGGGGTAACCCCTGAAGCTTTCTTT.

The rearrangement links TRBV4-1 to TRBJ1-5; a possible D gene is TRBD1 (5 bases). V was shortened by 6 bases and J by 5 bases, with 20 bases between the two germline ends. This CDR3 is 16 amino acids long. Germline values: CDR1 MGHRA, CDR2 YSYEKL. The CDR3 nucleotides are TGCGCCAGCAGTTACCGGGACTCCTCAGGCCATCAGCCCCAGCATTTT. Protein: CASSYRDSSGHQPQHF.

The chain joins TRBV20-1 to TRBJ2-7, with 9 bases matching TRBD1. V shed 7 bases and J 5 bases; nucleotides not matched to a gene: 9. Germline V gives CDR1 DFQATT, CDR2 SNEGSKA (reference sequence). This CDR3 is built from 13 residues. DNA of the CDR3: TGCAGTGTGCGGGACAGGGAAAAAGACGAGCAGTACTTC. Translated: CSVRDREKDEQYF.

The chain has TRBV7-2 and TRBJ2-7, with D hard to call. V gave up 0 bases and J gave up 4 bases, with 10 bases separating them. There are 14 residues in the CDR3. Per the germline V gene, CDR1 is SGHTA and CDR2 is FQGNSA. CDR3 nucleotide sequence: TGTGCCAGCAGCTTAGCGCGGCTAACGTACGAGCAGTACTTC. This translates into CASSLARLTYEQYF.

The V call is TRBV5-1, the J call TRBJ2-1; D call uncertain. Looked up from germline, CDR1 is SGHRS and CDR2 is YFSETQ. The CDR3 sequence is 15 residues long. Trimming shortened V by 0 bases and J by 3 bases, and 10 bases separated the two germline ends. CDR3 region: CASSLGVTVYNEQFF. DNA of the CDR3: TGCGCCAGCAGCTTGGGTGTAACGGTCTACAATGAGCAGTTCTTC.

This chain links TRBV6-1 with TRBJ2-5, with 10 positions matching TRBD1. Trimming removed 5 bases from V and 5 bases from J; junction bases left unmatched: 11. The CDR3 spans 16 residues. The V gene's germline CDR1 is MNHNS and CDR2 SASEGT. The CDR3 region has the DNA TGTGCCAGCAGTTGGACAGGGGGGTCTCCGTCGGAGACCCAGTACTTC. Amino acids: CASSWTGGSPSETQYF.

The chain joins TRBV5-1 to TRBJ2-1; D unresolved. V shed 3 bases and J shed 10 bases, with 11 bases lying between them. CDR3 length equals 12 residues. CDR1 SGHRS and CDR2 YFSETQ come from the germline V gene. The CDR3 is CASSSDHPEQFF. CDR3 in DNA: TGCGCCAGCAGCTCGGACCATCCCGAGCAGTTCTTC.

This clonotype was seen just once. One junction end does not reproduce the germline sequence, and a read error may be involved. V gene TRBV3-1 combines with J gene TRBJ2-5; D may correspond to TRBD1 or TRBD2 (5 bases each). This CDR3 is 14 amino acids long. Germline CDR1 reads LGHDT; CDR2 reads YNNKEL (reference sequence). The CDR3 protein is CASTPVRGQGTQYF. The CDR3 region has the DNA TGTGCCAGCACCCCCGTCCGGGGCCAAGGGACCCAGTACTTC.

The V call is TRBV20-1, the J call TRBJ2-1; TRBD1 matches 8 bases. Trimming at V came to 1 base and at J to 6 bases, leaving 5 bases not matched to a gene. Per germline, CDR1 DFQATT and CDR2 SNEGSKA (reference sequence). This CDR3 spans 14 amino acids. The CDR3 DNA follows: TGCAGTGCTAGAGGGACAGGGCTAATCAATGAGCAGTTCTTC. Residues: CSARGTGLINEQFF.

The chain carries TRBV28 and TRBJ2-3, with 8 nucleotides matching TRBD1. Germline values: CDR1 MDHEN, CDR2 SYDVKM. This CDR3 is built from 15 residues. The V gene end was trimmed by 6 bases and the J gene end by 6 bases; junction bases not matched to a gene: 11. CDR3 in amino acids: CASSHRTGTGDTQYF. CDR3 sequence (DNA): TGTGCCAGCAGCCACCGGACAGGGACGGGGGATACGCAGTATTTT.

The chain links TRBV6-5 to TRBJ2-5; D call uncertain. CDR1 and CDR2 (germline): MNHEY, SVGAGI. The CDR3 runs 15 residues. V gave up 2 bases and J gave up 5 bases, with 15 bases separating them. CDR3 coding DNA: TGTGCCAGCAGTTACGTGGACGCGCACGCGGAGACCCAGTACTTC. This translates into CASSYVDAHAETQYF.

In the case of this clonotype: Because the CDR3's place on the DNA is in doubt, the DNA is left out and the CDR3 is given as listed by TCRdb. The chain is built from TRBV7-5 and TRBJ2-3; TRBD2, the table's D call, was not compared with the DNA. TRBV7-5 is a listed pseudogene. The CDR3 is 18 residues long, counting both termini. The CDR3 here is CISVSEAVTSGVRDTQYF.

This clonotype was recorded a few times. This chain's CDR3 is CAISESRTAKNIQYF. Here the CDR3 DNA reads TGTGCCATCAGTGAGTCTAGAACCGCCAAAAACATTCAGTACTTC. This rearrangement joins TRBV10-3 to TRBJ2-4; D remains unclear. Deletions cut 0 bases from V and 1 base from J, with 7 bases between. This CDR3 comprises 15 residues. Germline V gene sequence: CDR1 ENHRY, CDR2 SYGVKD.